A selection of T cell receptor beta chains follows, all from one sample in a study of blood T cell repertoires in COVID-19. This table comes from immunoSEQ multiplex PCR, and its TCRdb copy is limited to in-frame clones, with some not included. The data contain over 30,000 clones, 88% of them singletons. The specimen was peripheral blood. The receptors shown here come from an elderly woman with active or convalescent COVID-19. CDR3s include the opening cysteine and the closing phenylalanine or tryptophan. The D gene is left open where the match is weak.

TRBV19	TRBD2	TRBJ2-1	CASSDGGINNEQFF
TRBV5-1	TRBD1	TRBJ2-5	CASSYRGAQETQYF
TRBV2	TRBD2	TRBJ2-7	CASSGSTSGGARTYEQYF
TRBV14	NA	TRBJ2-7	CASSLGGQGKTYEQYF
TRBV3-1/TRBV3-2	NA	TRBJ1-6	CASSIRSPIIHHNSPLHF
TRBV6-5	NA	TRBJ1-3	CASISSGNTIYF
TRBV7-8	NA	TRBJ2-1	CASLQGASSYNEQFF
TRBV3-1/TRBV3-2	NA	TRBJ1-3	CASSLSVSGNTIYF
TRBV9	TRBD2	TRBJ2-1	CASSVSSGGAAYNEQFF
TRBV7-2	TRBD1	TRBJ1-1	CASSPRTGGHTEAFF
TRBV29-1	TRBD1	TRBJ2-3	CSADRQGSDTQYF
TRBV18	TRBD2	TRBJ2-1	CASSPPGLAGGYNEQFF
TRBV5-1	NA	TRBJ2-3	CASSILGGGTDTQYF
TRBV7-8	NA	TRBJ2-5	CASSRAGFVTQYF
TRBV28	TRBD1	TRBJ1-2	CASSLYRGGGMTGYTF
TRBV3-1/TRBV3-2	NA	TRBJ2-2	CASSQGTTTGELFF
TRBV6-5	TRBD1	TRBJ1-2	CASKRQGLLYGYTF
TRBV2	NA	TRBJ2-7	CASSPNSYYEQYF
TRBV2	NA	TRBJ2-5	CASSDTIGETQYF
TRBV5-1	NA	TRBJ1-6	CASSLDRYNSPLHF
TRBV3-1/TRBV3-2	NA	TRBJ1-1	CASRQTGNTEAFF
TRBV28	NA	TRBJ2-7	CASSLYSDSYEQYF
TRBV5-1	NA	TRBJ2-3	CASSSRIDTQYF
TRBV12-3/TRBV12-4	TRBD1	TRBJ2-7	CASSWGTGREQYF
TRBV27	NA	TRBJ1-2	CARLPWWEKANYGYTF
TRBV19	NA	TRBJ2-2	CASSMAGLTGELFF
TRBV18	NA	TRBJ1-6	CASSPLGGASYNSPLHF
TRBV11-3	TRBD1	TRBJ1-3	CANGGDREGNTIYF
TRBV5-1	NA	TRBJ1-3	CASSLTGISGNTIYF
TRBV6-5	NA	TRBJ2-7	CASRGEGEIYEQYF
TRBV4-1	NA	TRBJ1-4	CASSQDWAGRNEKLFF
TRBV6-5	TRBD2	TRBJ2-3	CASRLGLVSTDTQYF
TRBV18	NA	TRBJ2-7	CASSPGLLGPYEQYF
TRBV3-1/TRBV3-2	TRBD1	TRBJ1-1	CASSQQDRLLEAFF
TRBV4-1	TRBD1	TRBJ2-1	CASSREDRGRGEQFF
TRBV7-2	TRBD2	TRBJ2-3	CASSLALAGGVTDTQYF
TRBV10-3	NA	TRBJ2-3	CAISVGGNTDTQYF
TRBV5-1	TRBD1	TRBJ1-4	CASRLGQGDEKLFF
TRBV27	TRBD2	TRBJ2-1	CASSPRPGLASYNEQFF
TRBV4-2	TRBD2	TRBJ2-3	CASSQAGGGLTDTQYF
TRBV6-6	TRBD1	TRBJ1-2	CASKTGTGVGYTF
TRBV2	NA	TRBJ2-3	CASRPLVRSTDTQYF
TRBV2	NA	TRBJ1-4	CASSVQGVDEKLFF